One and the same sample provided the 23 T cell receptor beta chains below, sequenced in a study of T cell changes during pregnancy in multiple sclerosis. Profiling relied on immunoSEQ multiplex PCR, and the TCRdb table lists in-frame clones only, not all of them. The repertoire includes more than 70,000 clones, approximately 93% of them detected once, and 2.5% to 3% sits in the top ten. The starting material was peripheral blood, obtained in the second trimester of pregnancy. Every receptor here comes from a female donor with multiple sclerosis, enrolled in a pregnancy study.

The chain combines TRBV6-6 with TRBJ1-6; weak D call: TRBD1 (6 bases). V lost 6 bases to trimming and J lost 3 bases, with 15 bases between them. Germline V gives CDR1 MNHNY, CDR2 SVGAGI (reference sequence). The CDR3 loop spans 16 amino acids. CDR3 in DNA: TGTGCCAGCAGCAGGGGACGCGAGGGCTATAATTCACCCCTCCACTTT. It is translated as CASSRGREGYNSPLHF.

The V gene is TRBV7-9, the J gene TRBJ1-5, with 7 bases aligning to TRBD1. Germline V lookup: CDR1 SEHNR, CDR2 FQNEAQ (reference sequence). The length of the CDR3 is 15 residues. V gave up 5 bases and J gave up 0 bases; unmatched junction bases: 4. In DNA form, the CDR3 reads TGTGCCAGCAGCCCCCAGGGGGATAGCAATCAGCCCCAGCATTTT. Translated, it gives CASSPQGDSNQPQHF.

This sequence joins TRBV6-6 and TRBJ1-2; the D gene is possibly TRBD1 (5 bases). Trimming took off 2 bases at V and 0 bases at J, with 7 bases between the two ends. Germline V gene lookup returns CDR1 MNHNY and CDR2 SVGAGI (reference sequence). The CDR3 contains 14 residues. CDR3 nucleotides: TGTGCCAGCAGTTACGACAGAGCTAACTATGGCTACACCTTC. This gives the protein CASSYDRANYGYTF.

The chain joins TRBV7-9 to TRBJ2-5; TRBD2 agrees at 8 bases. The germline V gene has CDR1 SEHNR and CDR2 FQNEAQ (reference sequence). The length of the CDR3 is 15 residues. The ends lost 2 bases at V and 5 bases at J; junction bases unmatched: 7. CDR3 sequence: CASSLWAGGRETQYF. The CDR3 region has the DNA TGTGCCAGCAGCTTATGGGCGGGAGGTCGGGAGACCCAGTACTTC.

The CDR3 sequence: CASSPGTGAYQPQHF. The CDR3 region has the DNA TGTGCCAGCTCACCTGGGACAGGCGCCTATCAGCCCCAGCATTTT. The chain carries TRBV18 and TRBJ1-5; the match to TRBD1 covers 8 bases. The CDR3 contains 15 residues. CDR1 and CDR2 (germline): KGHSH, LQKENI. V gave up 3 bases and J gave up 5 bases; unmatched junction bases: 6.

The CDR3 here is CASSQVSGGNTEAFF. The CDR3, as DNA: TGTGCCAGCAGCCAAGTTTCCGGGGGGAACACTGAAGCTTTCTTT. V gene TRBV4-2 combines with J gene TRBJ1-1, with D possibly TRBD1 on 5 matching bases. Germline loops: CDR1 LGHNA, CDR2 YNFKEQ. The CDR3 totals 15 residues. V dropped 1 base and J dropped 1 base, with 10 bases sitting between them.

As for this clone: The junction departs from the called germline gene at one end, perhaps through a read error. The CDR3 nucleotides read TGTGCTAGCAGGGCGGGGGCCACCGGGGAGCTGTTTTTT. Amino acid sequence: CASRAGATGELFF. The chain recombines TRBV7-7 with TRBJ2-2; D is possibly TRBD2 (7 bases). This CDR3 is 13 amino acids long. CDR1 is SSHAT, CDR2 FNYEAQ, per germline (reference sequence).

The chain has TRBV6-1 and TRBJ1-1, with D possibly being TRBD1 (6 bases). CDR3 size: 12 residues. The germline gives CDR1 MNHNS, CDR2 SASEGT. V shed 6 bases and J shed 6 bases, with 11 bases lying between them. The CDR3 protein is CASRQGGAEAFF. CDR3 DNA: TGTGCCAGCAGGCAAGGGGGTGCTGAAGCTTTCTTT.

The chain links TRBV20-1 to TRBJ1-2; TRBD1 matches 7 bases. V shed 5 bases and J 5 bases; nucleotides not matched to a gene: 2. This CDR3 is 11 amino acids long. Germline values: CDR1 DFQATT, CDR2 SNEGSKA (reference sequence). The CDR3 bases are TGCAGTGCTGTCAGGGGGTATGGCTACACCTTC. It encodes CSAVRGYGYTF.

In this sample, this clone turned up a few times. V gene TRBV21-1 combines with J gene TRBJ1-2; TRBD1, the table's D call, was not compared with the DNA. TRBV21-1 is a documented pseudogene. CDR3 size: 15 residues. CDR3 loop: CASSTPTGGDYGYTF. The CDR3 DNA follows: TGTGCCAGCAGCACCCCGACAGGGGGCGACTATGGCTACACCTTC.

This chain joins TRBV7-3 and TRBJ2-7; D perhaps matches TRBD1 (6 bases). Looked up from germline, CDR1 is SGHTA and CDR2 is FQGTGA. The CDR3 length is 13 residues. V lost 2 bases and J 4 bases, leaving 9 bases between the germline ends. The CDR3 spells CASSLDRRYEQYF. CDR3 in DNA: TGTGCCAGCAGCTTAGACAGGAGGTACGAGCAGTACTTC. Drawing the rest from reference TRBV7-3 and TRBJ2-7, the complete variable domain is GAGVSQTPSNKVTEKGKYVELRCDPISGHTALYWYRQSLGQGPEFLIYFQGTGAADDSGLPNDRFFAVRPEGSVSTLKIQRTERGDSAVYLCASSLDRRYEQYFGPGTRLTVT.

CDR3 sequence: CASEVPGTSNQPQHF. CDR3 DNA: TGTGCCAGCGAAGTCCCCGGGACATCTAATCAGCCCCAGCATTTT. The chain is built from TRBV6-5 and TRBJ1-5, with a possible D match to TRBD1 (6 bases). Trimming stripped 8 bases from V and 4 bases from J, with 18 bases between. CDR3 length equals 15 residues. CDR1 and CDR2 from the germline V gene are MNHEY and SVGAGI.

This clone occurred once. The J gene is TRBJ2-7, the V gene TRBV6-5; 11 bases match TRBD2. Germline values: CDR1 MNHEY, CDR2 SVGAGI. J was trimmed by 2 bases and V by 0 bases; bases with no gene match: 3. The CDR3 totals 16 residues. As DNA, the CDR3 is TGTGCCAGCAGTTACTCCCAGACTAGCGGGGCCTACGAGCAGTACTTC. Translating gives CASSYSQTSGAYEQYF.

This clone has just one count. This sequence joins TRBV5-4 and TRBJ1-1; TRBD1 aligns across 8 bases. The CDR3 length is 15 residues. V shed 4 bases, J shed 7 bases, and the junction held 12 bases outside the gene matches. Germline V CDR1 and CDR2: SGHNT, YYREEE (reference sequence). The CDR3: CASSPRDRMSHEAFF. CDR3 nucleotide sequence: TGTGCCAGCAGCCCTCGGGACAGGATGAGTCATGAAGCTTTCTTT.

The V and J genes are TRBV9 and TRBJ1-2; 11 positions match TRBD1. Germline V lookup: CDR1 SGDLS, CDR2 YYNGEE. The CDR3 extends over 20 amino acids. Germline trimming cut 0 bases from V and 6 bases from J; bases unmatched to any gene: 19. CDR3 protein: CASSVGLKPSGDRGKDGYTF. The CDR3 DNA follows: TGTGCCAGCAGCGTAGGCCTGAAACCGTCGGGGGACAGGGGGAAAGATGGCTACACCTTC.

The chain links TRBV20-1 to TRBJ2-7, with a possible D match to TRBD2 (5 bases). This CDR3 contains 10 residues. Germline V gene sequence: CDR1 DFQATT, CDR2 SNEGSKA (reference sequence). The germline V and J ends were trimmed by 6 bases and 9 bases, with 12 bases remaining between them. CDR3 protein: CSAQSRGQYF. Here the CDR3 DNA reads TGCAGTGCCCAGAGCCGGGGGCAGTACTTC.

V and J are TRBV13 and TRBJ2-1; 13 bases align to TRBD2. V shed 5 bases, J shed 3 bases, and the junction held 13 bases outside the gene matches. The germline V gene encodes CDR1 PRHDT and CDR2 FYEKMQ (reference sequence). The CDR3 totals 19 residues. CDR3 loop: CASSESGLAGASGYNEQFF. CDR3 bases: TGTGCCAGCAGCGAATCCGGACTAGCGGGGGCGAGCGGCTACAATGAGCAGTTCTTC.

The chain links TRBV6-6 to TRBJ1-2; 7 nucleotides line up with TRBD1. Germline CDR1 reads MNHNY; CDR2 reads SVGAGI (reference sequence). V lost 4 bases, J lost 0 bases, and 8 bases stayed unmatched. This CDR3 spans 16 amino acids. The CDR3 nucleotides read TGTGCCAGCAGTTCGGACAGGTTGGCGTCTAACTATGGCTACACCTTC. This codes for CASSSDRLASNYGYTF.

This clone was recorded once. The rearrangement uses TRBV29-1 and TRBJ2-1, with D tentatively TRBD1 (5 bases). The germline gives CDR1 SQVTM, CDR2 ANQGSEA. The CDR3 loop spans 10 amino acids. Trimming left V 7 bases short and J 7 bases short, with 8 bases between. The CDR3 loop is CSADNNEQFF. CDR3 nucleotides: TGCAGCGCGGACAATAATGAGCAGTTCTTC.

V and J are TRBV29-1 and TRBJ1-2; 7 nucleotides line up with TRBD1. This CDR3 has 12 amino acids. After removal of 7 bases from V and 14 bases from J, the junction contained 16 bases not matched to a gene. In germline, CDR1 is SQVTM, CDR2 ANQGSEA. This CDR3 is CSGIGQVWSETF. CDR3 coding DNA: TGCAGCGGAATAGGACAGGTTTGGTCGGAGACCTTC. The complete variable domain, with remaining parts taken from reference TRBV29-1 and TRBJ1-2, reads SAVISQKPSRDICQRGTSLTIQCQVDSQVTMMFWYRQQPGQSLTLIATANQGSEATYESGFVIDKFPISRPNLTFSTLTVSNMSPEDSSIYLCSGIGQVWSETFGSGTRLTVV.

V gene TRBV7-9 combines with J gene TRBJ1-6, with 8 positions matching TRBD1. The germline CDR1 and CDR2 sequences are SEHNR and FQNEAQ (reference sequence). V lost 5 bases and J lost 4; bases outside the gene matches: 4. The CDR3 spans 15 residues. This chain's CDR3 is CASSPQGAYNSPLHF. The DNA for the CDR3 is TGTGCCAGCAGCCCCCAGGGGGCTTATAATTCACCCCTCCACTTT.

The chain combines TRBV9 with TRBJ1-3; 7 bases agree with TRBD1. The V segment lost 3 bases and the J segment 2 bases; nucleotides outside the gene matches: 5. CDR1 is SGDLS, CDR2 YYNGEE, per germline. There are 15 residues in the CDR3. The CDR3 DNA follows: TGTGCCAGCAGCGGACGAACAGGGGCTGGAAACACCATATATTTT. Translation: CASSGRTGAGNTIYF.

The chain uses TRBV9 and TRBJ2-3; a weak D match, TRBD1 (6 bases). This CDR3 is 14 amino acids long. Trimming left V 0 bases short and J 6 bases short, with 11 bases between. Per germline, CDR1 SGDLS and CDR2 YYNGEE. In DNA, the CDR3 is TGTGCCAGCAGCGTAGGGGGTCAGGGGGATACGCAGTATTTT. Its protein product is CASSVGGQGDTQYF.